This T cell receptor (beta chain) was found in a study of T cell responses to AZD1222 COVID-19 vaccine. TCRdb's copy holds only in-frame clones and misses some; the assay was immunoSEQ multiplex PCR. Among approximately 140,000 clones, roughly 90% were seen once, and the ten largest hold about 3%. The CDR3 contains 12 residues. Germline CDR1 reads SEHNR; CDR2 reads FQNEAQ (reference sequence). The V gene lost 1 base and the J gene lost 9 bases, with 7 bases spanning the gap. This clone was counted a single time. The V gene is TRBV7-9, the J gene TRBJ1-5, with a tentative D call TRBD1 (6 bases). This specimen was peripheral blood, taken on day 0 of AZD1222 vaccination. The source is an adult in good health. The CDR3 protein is CASSLEGGPQHF. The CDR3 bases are TGTGCCAGCAGCTTAGAAGGGGGGCCCCAGCATTTT.